These T cell receptor beta chains were read from a single sample in a study of cytomegalovirus exposure and HLA in healthy donors. Sequenced by immunoSEQ multiplex PCR; TCRdb stores in-frame clones only, minus some. Here the sample spans under 200,000 clones, over 65% being singletons. Material: PBMCs. The receptors come from a middle-aged man in good health and CMV-seropositive. Each CDR3 is given with its conserved first and last residue.

v_call cdr3_aa
TRBV18 CASSSLQGENEKLFF
TRBV7-9 CASSPWTSEGEQFF
TRBV6-1 CASSGQGAFGNTIYF
TRBV4-1 CASSQLTSLLGYEQYF
TRBV6-6 CASSRSGGRYNEQFF
TRBV6-6 CASSYDRAGDTQYF
TRBV2 CASRRTASGYTF
TRBV5-1 CASSPEGAGNEKLFF
TRBV2 CASTLTALSDYGGYTF
TRBV6-1 CASSETGPNQPQHF
TRBV5-1 CASRRDQTDTQYF
TRBV19 CARRYTGGDAFF
TRBV5-1 CASSPAGTGGNIQYF
TRBV9 CASSVRTGGTPQYF
TRBV2 CASTRLAGGTDTQYF
TRBV6-6 CASSNPGTRLYF
TRBV6-4 CASSREQGTYNEQFF
TRBV7-9 CASTASGSDRYF
TRBV27 CASSPRGLEQYF
TRBV5-4 CASSPRDRQRADTQYF
TRBV19 CASILSGTGVAGNTIYF
TRBV23-1 CASSRSTGQENSNQPQHF
TRBV4-1 CASSRNLQGGTPYEQYF
TRBV5-4 CASSLGTGYNQPQHF
TRBV9 CASSVRGLEGNEQFF
TRBV6-4 CASSDRLAGRDEQFF
TRBV7-8 CASSLRGEAGGPIQETQYF
TRBV4-1 CASSQFLSQGPRTFLEQYF
TRBV10-3 CAISPAAGTSGSMAGELFF
TRBV7-7 CASSLDSQETQYF
TRBV10-3 CAITGSQMGGASYNEQFF